A selection of T cell receptor beta chains follows, all from one sample in a study of beta chain features in type 1 diabetes. Data came from immunoSEQ multiplex PCR; TCRdb stores just in-frame clones and leaves some out. The data hold around 180,000 clones, with less than 10% observed a single time. The specimen was central memory CD4+ T cells from blood. The receptors here all came from a man younger than 35 with type 1 diabetes. The CDR3 runs from the conserved cysteine through the conserved F or W. A D gene is named only where the DNA matches it firmly. Size is stated for part of the rows, as once, few or many counts, or as a class when the clone is expanded.

cdr3_aa,cdr3_nt,clone_size,j_call,v_call,d_call
CASSRRGQVTYEQYF,TGTGCCAGCAGCCGTAGGGGACAGGTGACCTACGAGCAGTACTTC,few,TRBJ2-7,TRBV27,TRBD1
CAVKGTGTGGRNTEAFF,TGTGCCGTCAAGGGTACCGGGACAGGGGGCCGAAACACTGAAGCTTTCTTT,NA,TRBJ1-1,TRBV10-3,TRBD1
CASSPYGGQAEAFF,TGTGCCAGCAGCCCTTACGGGGGGCAGGCTGAAGCTTTCTTT,NA,TRBJ1-1,TRBV7-2,NA
CASSLEGQRNVLTF,TGTGCCAGCAGCCTAGAAGGACAGCGCAACGTCCTGACTTTC,few,TRBJ2-6,TRBV7-2,NA
CASTPSDRHYGYTF,TGTGCCAGCACGCCGTCGGACAGGCACTATGGCTACACCTTC,few,TRBJ1-2,TRBV28,TRBD1
CASSDSHTEAFF,TGTGCCAGTTCGGACAGCCACACTGAAGCTTTCTTT,few,TRBJ1-1,TRBV25-1,NA
CASSSPGTDNWNTEAFF,TGTGCCAGCAGCTCACCCGGGACAGATAATTGGAACACTGAAGCTTTCTTT,NA,TRBJ1-1,TRBV7-2,TRBD1
CASSQGTGSETQYF,TGCGCCAGCAGCCAGGGGACAGGGAGCGAGACCCAGTACTTC,NA,TRBJ2-5,TRBV4-1,TRBD1
CATGQGSYNEQFF,TGTGCCACAGGACAGGGATCATACAATGAGCAGTTCTTC,few,TRBJ2-1,TRBV6-6,TRBD1
CASSFGPGKIGGYTF,TGTGCCAGCAGCTTTGGTCCGGGAAAAATCGGCGGCTACACCTTC,NA,TRBJ1-2,TRBV5-4,NA
CASSLYRQGKMYEQYF,TGTGCCAGCAGTTTATATCGACAGGGGAAGATGTACGAGCAGTACTTC,few,TRBJ2-7,TRBV28,TRBD1
CASSRTRFSNYGYTF,TGTGCCAGCAGCCGGACAAGATTCTCGAACTATGGCTACACCTTC,NA,TRBJ1-2,TRBV28,NA
CASTAGTGETQYF,TGTGCCAGCACGGCCGGGACAGGAGAGACCCAGTACTTC,few,TRBJ2-5,TRBV18,TRBD1
CASSLAGTGVYEQYF,TGTGCCAGCAGTTTGGCCGGGACAGGGGTTTACGAGCAGTACTTC,few,TRBJ2-7,TRBV6-5,TRBD1
CAGSRDYGETQYF,TGTGCCGGAAGCCGGGACTACGGGGAGACCCAGTACTTC,few,TRBJ2-5,TRBV30,TRBD2
CASSRGLAGADEQFF,TGTGCCAGCTCACGGGGACTAGCGGGAGCGGATGAGCAGTTCTTC,NA,TRBJ2-1,TRBV18,TRBD2
CASSPGGGAGELFF,TGTGCCAGCAGCCCCGGAGGGGGGGCCGGGGAGCTGTTTTTT,few,TRBJ2-2,TRBV9,NA
CASSLQLGGGALNEQFF,TGTGCCAGCAGCTTGCAGCTGGGCGGGGGCGCGCTCAATGAGCAGTTCTTC,few,TRBJ2-1,TRBV5-6,NA
CATTRGGYQETQYF,TGTGCCACCACTCGAGGCGGTTACCAAGAGACCCAGTACTTC,few,TRBJ2-5,TRBV11-2,NA
CASSFGFRGGNQPQHF,TGTGCCAGCAGTTTCGGTTTTCGGGGGGGCAATCAGCCCCAGCATTTT,many,TRBJ1-5,TRBV28,NA
CASSPQTSSDTGELFF,TGTGCCAGCAGCCCACAGACTAGCTCAGACACCGGGGAGCTGTTTTTT,many,TRBJ2-2,TRBV14,TRBD2
CASSFGTSRDTQYF,TGTGCCAGCAGTTTCGGGACTAGTAGAGATACGCAGTATTTT,NA,TRBJ2-3,TRBV27,TRBD2
CASSPTAGYEQYF,TGTGCCAGCTCACCAACAGCTGGCTACGAGCAGTACTTC,few,TRBJ2-7,TRBV18,NA
CACIGQGSSYEQYF,TGTGCCTGTATTGGACAGGGTAGCTCCTACGAGCAGTACTTC,NA,TRBJ2-7,TRBV30,TRBD1
CASSQDPGQGHGLSEAFF,TGCGCCAGCAGCCAAGACCCGGGACAGGGGCACGGCCTTTCTGAAGCTTTCTTT,NA,TRBJ1-1,TRBV4-3,TRBD1
CASSVGGRAPNNEQFF,TGTGCCAGCAGCGTGGGCGGGAGGGCCCCCAACAATGAGCAGTTCTTC,few,TRBJ2-1,TRBV9,TRBD2
CASSRLPYEQYF,TGTGCCAGCAGCCGCCTACCCTACGAGCAGTACTTC,NA,TRBJ2-7,TRBV14,NA
CASSLKQDYGYTF,TGTGCCAGCAGTTTAAAACAGGACTATGGCTACACCTTC,few,TRBJ1-2,TRBV28,NA
CASRLAADWNEQFF,TGTGCCAGCCGACTAGCGGCTGACTGGAATGAGCAGTTCTTC,few,TRBJ2-1,TRBV2,TRBD2
CASSSDRAISYEQYF,TGTGCCAGCAGTTCCGACAGGGCAATATCCTACGAGCAGTACTTC,few,TRBJ2-7,TRBV28,TRBD1
CASSPASYNEQFF,TGTGCCAGCTCACCAGCGAGCTACAATGAGCAGTTCTTC,NA,TRBJ2-1,TRBV18,NA
CSVEDRWGEEEPQHF,TGCAGCGTTGAAGATCGGTGGGGGGAAGAAGAGCCCCAGCATTTT,NA,TRBJ1-5,TRBV29-1,NA
CASSPGTDYGYTF,TGTGCCAGCAGCCCAGGGACAGACTATGGCTACACCTTC,NA,TRBJ1-2,TRBV28,TRBD1
CATSLPGLAGQETQYF,TGTGCCACGTCCCTCCCGGGACTAGCGGGTCAAGAGACCCAGTACTTC,few,TRBJ2-5,TRBV15,TRBD2
CASSITGDGTDTQYF,TGTGCCAGCAGCATTACAGGGGATGGCACAGATACGCAGTATTTT,NA,TRBJ2-3,TRBV7-2,TRBD1
CASSIAPEEGYTF,TGTGCCAGTAGTATAGCCCCCGAGGAGGGCTACACCTTC,NA,TRBJ1-2,TRBV19,NA